This TCR beta chain was obtained from a study of cytomegalovirus exposure and HLA in healthy donors. The study's findings and limits: Reportedly, diagnosis of cytomegalovirus status by the classifier showed high specificity and sensitivity. Later analysis suggested most CMV-associated TCR beta chains were HLA-restricted.

V was pared by 3 bases and J by 1 base, with 11 bases between. The germline CDR1 and CDR2 sequences are SGDLS and YYNGEE. CDR3 size: 15 residues. Turning to this clone: The antigen is unknown.

In the PCR, 60 Vbeta and 13 Jbeta primers were used. TCRdb's copy holds only in-frame clones and misses some; the assay was immunoSEQ multiplex PCR. The repertoire holds some 180,000 clones, 77% seen once, with 3.7% in the top ten. Sequencing input: PBMCs. This clonotype originated in a woman between 55 and 75 years old in good health and CMV-seropositive. The chain is built from TRBV9 and TRBJ2-1; a possible D gene is TRBD2 (5 bases). The CDR3 nucleotides read TGTGCCAGCAGCGCTGCGGGTATGTCCTACAATGAGCAGTTCTTC. Its protein is CASSAAGMSYNEQFF.